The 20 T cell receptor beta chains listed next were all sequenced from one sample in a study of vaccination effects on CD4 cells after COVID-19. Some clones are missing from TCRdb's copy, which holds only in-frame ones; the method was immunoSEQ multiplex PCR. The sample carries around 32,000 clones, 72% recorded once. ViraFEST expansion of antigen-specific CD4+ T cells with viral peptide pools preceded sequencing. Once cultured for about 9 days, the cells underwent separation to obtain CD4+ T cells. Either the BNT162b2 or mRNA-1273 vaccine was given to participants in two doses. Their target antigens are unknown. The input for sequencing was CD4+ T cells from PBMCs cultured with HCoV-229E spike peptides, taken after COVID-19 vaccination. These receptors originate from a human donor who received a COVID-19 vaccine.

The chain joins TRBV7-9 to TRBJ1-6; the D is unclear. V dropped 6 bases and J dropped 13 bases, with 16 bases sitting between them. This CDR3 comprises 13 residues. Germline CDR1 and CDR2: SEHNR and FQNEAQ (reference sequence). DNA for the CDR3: TGTGCCAGCAGATTGGACCCCGTGGGGCCCCTCCACTTT. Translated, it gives CASRLDPVGPLHF.

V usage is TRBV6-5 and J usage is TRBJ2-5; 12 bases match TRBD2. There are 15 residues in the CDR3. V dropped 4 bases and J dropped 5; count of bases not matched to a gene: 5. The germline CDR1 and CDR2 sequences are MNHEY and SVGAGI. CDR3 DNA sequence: TGTGCCAGCAGTTTCCAACTAGCGGGGGGTGAGACCCAGTACTTC. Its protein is CASSFQLAGGETQYF.

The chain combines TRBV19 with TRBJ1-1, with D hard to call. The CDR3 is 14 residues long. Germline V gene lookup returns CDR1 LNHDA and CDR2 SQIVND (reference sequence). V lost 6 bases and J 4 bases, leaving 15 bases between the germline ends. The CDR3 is CASRWERMGTEAFF. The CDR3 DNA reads TGTGCCAGTAGATGGGAGAGAATGGGCACTGAAGCTTTCTTT. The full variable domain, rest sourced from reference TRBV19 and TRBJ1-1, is DGGITQSPKYLFRKEGQNVTLSCEQNLNHDAMYWYRQDPGQGLRLIYYSQIVNDFQKGDIAEGYSVSREKKESFPLTVTSAQKNPTAFYLCASRWERMGTEAFFGQGTRLTVV.

CDR3 coding DNA: TGTGCCAGCAGAACCCGGACAAACGCCTACAATGAGCAGTTCTTC. It codes for CASRTRTNAYNEQFF. This chain joins TRBV27 and TRBJ2-1; D may be TRBD1 (5 bases). The CDR3 is 15 residues long. Trimming stripped 6 bases from V and 2 bases from J, with 14 bases between. Germline CDR1 is MNHEY and CDR2 is SMNVEV (reference sequence).

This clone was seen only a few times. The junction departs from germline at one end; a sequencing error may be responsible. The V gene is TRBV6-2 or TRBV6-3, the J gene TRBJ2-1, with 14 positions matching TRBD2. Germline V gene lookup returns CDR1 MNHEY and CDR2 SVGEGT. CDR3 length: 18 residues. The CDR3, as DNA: TGTGCCAGCAGTTACCAGCCGGGACTAGCGGGGGAGTACACTGAGCAGTTCTTC. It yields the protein CASSYQPGLAGEYTEQFF.

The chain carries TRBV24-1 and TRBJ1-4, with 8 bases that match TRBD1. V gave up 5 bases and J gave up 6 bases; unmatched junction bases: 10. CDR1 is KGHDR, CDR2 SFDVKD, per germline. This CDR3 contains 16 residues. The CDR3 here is CATSAGQGEGHEKLFF. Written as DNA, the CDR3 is TGTGCCACCAGTGCTGGACAGGGAGAAGGGCATGAAAAACTGTTTTTT.

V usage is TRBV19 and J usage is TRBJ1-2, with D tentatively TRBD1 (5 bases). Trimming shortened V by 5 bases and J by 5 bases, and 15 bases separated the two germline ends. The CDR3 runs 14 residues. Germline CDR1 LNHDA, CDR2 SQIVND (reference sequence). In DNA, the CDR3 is TGTGCCAGTAGTCCCCGGGGGGGACCTTATGGCTACACCTTC. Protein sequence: CASSPRGGPYGYTF.

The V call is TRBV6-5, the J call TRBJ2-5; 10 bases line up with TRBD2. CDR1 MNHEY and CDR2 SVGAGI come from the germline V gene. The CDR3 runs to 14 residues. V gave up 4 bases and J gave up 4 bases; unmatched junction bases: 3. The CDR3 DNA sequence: TGTGCCAGCAGTTGGTCTAGCGGGGGAGAGACCCAGTACTTC. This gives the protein CASSWSSGGETQYF.

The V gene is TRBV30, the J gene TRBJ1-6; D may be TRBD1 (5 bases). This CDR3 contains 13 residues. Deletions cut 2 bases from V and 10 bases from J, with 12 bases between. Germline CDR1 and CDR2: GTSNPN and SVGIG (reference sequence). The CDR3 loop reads CAWSRGIRSPLHF. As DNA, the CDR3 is TGTGCCTGGAGTAGGGGTATTCGGTCACCCCTCCACTTT.

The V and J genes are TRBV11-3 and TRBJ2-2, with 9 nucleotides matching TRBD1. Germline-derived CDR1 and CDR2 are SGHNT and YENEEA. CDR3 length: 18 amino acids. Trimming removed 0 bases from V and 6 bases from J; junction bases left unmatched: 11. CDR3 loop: CASSLDHSGTGTPGELFF. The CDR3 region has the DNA TGTGCCAGCAGCTTAGATCACTCCGGGACAGGGACGCCCGGGGAGCTGTTTTTT.

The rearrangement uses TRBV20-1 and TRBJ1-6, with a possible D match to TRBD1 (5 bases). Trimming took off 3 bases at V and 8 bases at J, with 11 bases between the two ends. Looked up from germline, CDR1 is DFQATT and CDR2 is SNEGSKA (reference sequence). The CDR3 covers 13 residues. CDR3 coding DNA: TGCAGTGCTAGTCCAGGGTTCGATTCACCCCTCCACTTT. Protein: CSASPGFDSPLHF.

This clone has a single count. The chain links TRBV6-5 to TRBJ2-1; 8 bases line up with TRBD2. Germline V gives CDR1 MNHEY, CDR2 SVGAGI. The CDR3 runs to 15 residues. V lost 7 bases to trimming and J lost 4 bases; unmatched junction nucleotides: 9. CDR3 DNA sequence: TGTGCCAGCATCAGGAGCGGGGGCCGGTACAATGAGCAGTTCTTC. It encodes CASIRSGGRYNEQFF.

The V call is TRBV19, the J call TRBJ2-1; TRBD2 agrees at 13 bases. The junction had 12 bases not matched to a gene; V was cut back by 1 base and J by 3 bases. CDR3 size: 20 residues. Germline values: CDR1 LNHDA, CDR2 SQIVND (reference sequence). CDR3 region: CASSIASGLAGVDYYNEQFF. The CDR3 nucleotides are TGTGCCAGTAGTATAGCTTCAGGACTAGCGGGAGTTGACTACTACAATGAGCAGTTCTTC. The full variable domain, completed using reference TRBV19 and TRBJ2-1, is DGGITQSPKYLFRKEGQNVTLSCEQNLNHDAMYWYRQDPGQGLRLIYYSQIVNDFQKGDIAEGYSVSREKKESFPLTVTSAQKNPTAFYLCASSIASGLAGVDYYNEQFFGPGTRLTVL.

CDR3 sequence (DNA): TGTGCCAGCAGTCCGGGAGGGCCAGATACGCAGTATTTT. This codes for CASSPGGPDTQYF. The chain uses TRBV7-9 and TRBJ2-3; 8 bases map to TRBD2. In germline, CDR1 is SEHNR, CDR2 FQNEAQ (reference sequence). The CDR3 is made up of 13 amino acids. V was pared by 6 bases and J by 4 bases, with 3 bases of the junction left unmatched.

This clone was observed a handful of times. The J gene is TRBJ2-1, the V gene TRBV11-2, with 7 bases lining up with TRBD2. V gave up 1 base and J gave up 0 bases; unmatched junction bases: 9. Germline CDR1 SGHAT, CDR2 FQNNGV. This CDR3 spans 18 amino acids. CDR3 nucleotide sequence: TGTGCCAGCAGCTTAGTGTTTGGAACGGGGGGCTCCTACAATGAGCAGTTCTTC. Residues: CASSLVFGTGGSYNEQFF.

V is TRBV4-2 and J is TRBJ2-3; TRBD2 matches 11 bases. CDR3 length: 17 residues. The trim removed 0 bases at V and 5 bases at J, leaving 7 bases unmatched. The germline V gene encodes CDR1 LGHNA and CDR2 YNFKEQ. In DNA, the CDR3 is TGTGCCAGCAGCCAAGAAATCGCTAGCGGGGGGCGAGATACGCAGTATTTT. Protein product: CASSQEIASGGRDTQYF.

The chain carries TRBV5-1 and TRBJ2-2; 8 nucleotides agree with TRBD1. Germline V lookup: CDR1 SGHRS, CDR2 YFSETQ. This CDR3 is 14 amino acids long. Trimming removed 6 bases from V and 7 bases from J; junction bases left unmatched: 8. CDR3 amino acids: CASTRDRGDGELFF. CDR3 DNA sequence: TGCGCCAGCACCCGAGACAGGGGAGACGGGGAGCTGTTTTTT.

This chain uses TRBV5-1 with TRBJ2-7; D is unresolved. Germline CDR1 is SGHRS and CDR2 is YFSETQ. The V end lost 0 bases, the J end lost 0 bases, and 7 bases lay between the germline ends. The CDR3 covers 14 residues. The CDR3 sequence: CASSLEEASYEQYF. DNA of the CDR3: TGCGCCAGCAGCTTGGAGGAAGCCTCCTACGAGCAGTACTTC. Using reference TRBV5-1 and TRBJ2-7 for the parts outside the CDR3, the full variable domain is KAGVTQTPRYLIKTRGQQVTLSCSPISGHRSVSWYQQTPGQGLQFLFEYFSETQRNKGNFPGRFSGRQFSNSRSEMNVSTLELGDSALYLCASSLEEASYEQYFGPGTRLTVT.

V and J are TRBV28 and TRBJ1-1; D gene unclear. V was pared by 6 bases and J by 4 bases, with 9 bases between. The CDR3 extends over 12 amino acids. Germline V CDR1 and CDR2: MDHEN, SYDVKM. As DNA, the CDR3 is TGTGCCAGCAGAATGGGTCCCACTGAAGCTTTCTTT. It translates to CASRMGPTEAFF.

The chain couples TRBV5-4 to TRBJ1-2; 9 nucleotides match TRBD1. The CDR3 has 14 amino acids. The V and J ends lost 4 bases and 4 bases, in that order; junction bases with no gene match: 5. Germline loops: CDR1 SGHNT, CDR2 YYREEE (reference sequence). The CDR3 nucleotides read TGTGCCAGCAGCCTACAGGGGGCTGGCTATGGCTACACCTTC. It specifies CASSLQGAGYGYTF. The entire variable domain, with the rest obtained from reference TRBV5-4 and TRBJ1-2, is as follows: ETGVTQSPTHLIKTRGQQVTLRCSSQSGHNTVSWYQQALGQGPQFIFQYYREEENGRGNFPPRFSGLQFPNYSSELNVNALELDDSALYLCASSLQGAGYGYTFGSGTRLTVV.